This T cell receptor (beta chain) was identified during a study of T cell responses to AZD1222 COVID-19 vaccine. Turning to this clone: Its matching antigen is unknown.

Regarding the study as a whole: Seropositivity was recorded at baseline in only 6 or 7 AZD1222 recipients. Clonal diversity was possibly underestimated, and white British individuals and females predominated among donors. After two AZD1222 doses, spike-specific TCR breadth and depth rose versus day 0.

Profiling relied on immunoSEQ multiplex PCR, and the TCRdb table lists in-frame clones only, not all of them. The repertoire holds about 120,000 clones, with around nine tenths as singletons. Sequences were derived from peripheral blood, sampled 28 days after the second AZD1222 dose. This TCR came from an adult who received the AZD1222 COVID-19 vaccine.

The CDR3 loop reads CASQQTAARLNTEAFF. CDR3 coding DNA: TGTGCCAGCCAACAGACTGCAGCCCGATTGAACACTGAAGCTTTCTTT. The chain links TRBV27 to TRBJ1-1; the D is unclear. V gave up 8 bases and J gave up 0 bases, with 19 bases separating them. The CDR3 runs 16 residues. The V gene's germline CDR1 is MNHEY and CDR2 SMNVEV (reference sequence).